Listed below are T cell receptor beta chains from one sample, sequenced in a study of early T cells in non-severe SARS-CoV-2 infection. TCRdb re-called the 5' RACE reads with MiXCR, one entry per CDR3 protein. Found here are under 70,000 distinct CDR3 sequences, roughly 10% of them singletons; the top ten hold 3% to 4%. The sequencing input was whole blood. The receptors originated from an adult who was a healthcare worker with PCR-confirmed SARS-CoV-2 infection or an uninfected control (not recorded which). The CDR3 runs from the conserved cysteine through the conserved F or W. The order of the fields is J gene, V gene, D gene, clone size, CDR3 DNA, CDR3 protein. A D gene is named only where the DNA matches it firmly. Clone size, where shown, is once, few, many, or a class for clones that have expanded.

J: TRBJ1-5
V: TRBV6-5
D: -
size: few
DNA: TGTGCCAGCGGACAGAGTCGTCAGCCCCAGCATTTT
CDR3: CASGQSRQPQHF

J: TRBJ1-1
V: TRBV6-5
D: TRBD1
size: many
DNA: TGTGCCAGCCATAGGGACAGGGTAGCTGAAGCTTTCTTT
CDR3: CASHRDRVAEAFF

J: TRBJ2-7
V: TRBV7-8
D: -
size: many
DNA: TGTGCCAGCAGCTTGGTGGCAGGGATTATGGACGAGCAGTACTTC
CDR3: CASSLVAGIMDEQYF

J: TRBJ2-7
V: TRBV29-1
D: -
size: -
DNA: TGCAGCGTTGAATCACAGGCCTACGAGCAGTACTTC
CDR3: CSVESQAYEQYF

J: TRBJ2-7
V: TRBV30
D: -
size: -
DNA: TGTGCCTGGAGTGTAGGAGGTGGCTCCTACGAGCAGTACTTC
CDR3: CAWSVGGGSYEQYF

J: TRBJ2-1
V: TRBV20-1
D: -
size: -
DNA: TGCAGTGCTAAACTTCCAGGCAGGCTTCGTTTAGTTGAGCAGTTCTTC
CDR3: CSAKLPGRLRLVEQFF

J: TRBJ1-3
V: TRBV9
D: -
size: -
DNA: TGTGCCAGCAGCGCGACAGAAGCTGGAAACACCATATATTTT
CDR3: CASSATEAGNTIYF

J: TRBJ2-1
V: TRBV4-2
D: -
size: many
DNA: TGTGCCAGCAGCCAAGATAGGAATGAGCAGTTCTTC
CDR3: CASSQDRNEQFF

J: TRBJ1-5
V: TRBV2
D: TRBD1
size: many
DNA: TGTGCCAGCAGTGGAGACAGGGCCCTTATATCACTTAGCAATCAGCCCCAGCATTTT
CDR3: CASSGDRALISLSNQPQHF

J: TRBJ1-3
V: TRBV28
D: -
size: many
DNA: TGTGCCAGCAGTTCCCGACAGGATAGCTCTGGAAACACCATATATTTT
CDR3: CASSSRQDSSGNTIYF

J: TRBJ1-2
V: TRBV6-5
D: -
size: few
DNA: TGTGCCAGCGGGATAGGGACGGCGACATCTAACTATGGCTACACCTTC
CDR3: CASGIGTATSNYGYTF